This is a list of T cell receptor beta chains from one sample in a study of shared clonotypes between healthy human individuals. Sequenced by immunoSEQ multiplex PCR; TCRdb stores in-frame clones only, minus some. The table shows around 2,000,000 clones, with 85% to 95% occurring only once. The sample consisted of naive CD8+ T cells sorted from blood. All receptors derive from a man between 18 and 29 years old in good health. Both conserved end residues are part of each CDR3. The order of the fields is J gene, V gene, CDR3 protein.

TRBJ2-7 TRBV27 CASSLFGQGYEQYF
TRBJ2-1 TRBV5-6 CASSLGHLWAGAYNEQFF
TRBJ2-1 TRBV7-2 CASSFGLALRSSYNEQFF
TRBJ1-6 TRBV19 CASSPTAMNSPLHF
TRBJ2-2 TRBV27 CASRGEPAANTGELFF
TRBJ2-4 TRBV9 CASSSLGGANIQYF
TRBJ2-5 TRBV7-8 CASSSYTGEIGETQYF
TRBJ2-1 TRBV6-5 CASSSENEQFF
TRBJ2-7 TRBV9 CASSATPGYEQYF
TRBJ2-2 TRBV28 CASSLAGDTGELFF
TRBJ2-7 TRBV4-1 CASSQDPSGSLVYEQYF
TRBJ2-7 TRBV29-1 CSVENRDYEQYF
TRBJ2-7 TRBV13 CASSWDRKSSYEQYF
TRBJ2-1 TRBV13 CASSSVAGVLNEQFF
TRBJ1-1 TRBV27 CASSAQGITEAFF
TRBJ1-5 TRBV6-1 CASSERGRAGQPQHF